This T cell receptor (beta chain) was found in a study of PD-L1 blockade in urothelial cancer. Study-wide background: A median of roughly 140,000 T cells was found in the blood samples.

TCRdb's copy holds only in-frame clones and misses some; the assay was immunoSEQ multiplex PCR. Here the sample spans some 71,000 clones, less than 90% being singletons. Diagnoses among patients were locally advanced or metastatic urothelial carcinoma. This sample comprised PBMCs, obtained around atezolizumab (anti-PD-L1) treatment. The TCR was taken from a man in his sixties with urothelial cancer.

The CDR3 DNA sequence: TGTGCCATCAGTAGTGATGGGGGGAGGGCCTACGAGCAGTACTTC. The encoded protein is CAISSDGGRAYEQYF. The rearrangement links TRBV10-3 to TRBJ2-7, with TRBD2 matching 7 bases. This CDR3 has 15 residues. The junction had 9 bases not matched to a gene; V was cut back by 5 bases and J by 2 bases. CDR1 is ENHRY, CDR2 SYGVKD, per germline.